The rows below give T cell receptor beta chains drawn from one sample of a study of beta chain features in type 1 diabetes. Produced via immunoSEQ multiplex PCR; TCRdb's table is partial and in-frame only. The sample yields under 350,000 clones, 24% seen once. The sample comprised naive CD4+ T cells from blood. The source is a woman aged 25 to 39 with type 1 diabetes. CDR3s leave out the opening cysteine and the closing phenylalanine or tryptophan.

j_gene	v_gene	len	CDR3aa
TRBJ2-2	TRBV29-1	11	SVVPGGTGELF
TRBJ2-1	TRBV7-9	14	ASSLEGQGGYNEQF
TRBJ2-7	TRBV30	9	AWGTAYEQY
TRBJ2-2	TRBV5-1	12	ASSLDRENGELF
TRBJ2-1	TRBV7-3	14	ASSSSPTSGTPPEF
TRBJ1-1	TRBV7-2	13	ASMHDRGGNTEAF
TRBJ2-7	TRBV6-5	12	ASSRDWGAYEQY
TRBJ1-1	TRBV27	13	ATRTRQGPGTEAF
TRBJ2-7	TRBV7-9	12	ASSTRGHSDEQY
TRBJ2-3	TRBV20-1	9	SAPGVYTQY
TRBJ2-3	TRBV10-3	12	AISEDTSTDTQY
TRBJ1-5	TRBV18	13	ASSPTGYSNQPQH
TRBJ2-1	TRBV5-1	12	ASSLGGPNNEQF
TRBJ1-1	TRBV9	10	ASSLSGTEAF
TRBJ2-3	TRBV9	14	ASSVARGSRTNTQY
TRBJ2-6	TRBV10-3	14	AISPTQGAGANVLT
TRBJ1-2	TRBV30	9	AWSTGGGYT
TRBJ1-2	TRBV5-6	14	ASSSGGGRWSYGYT
TRBJ2-5	TRBV7-9	12	ASSPRGAGETQY
TRBJ1-2	TRBV18	12	ASSPPQGIYGYT
TRBJ2-1	TRBV11-2	14	ASSRYRDRVNDEQF
TRBJ2-1	TRBV4-2	14	ASSQDWLAGVNEQF
TRBJ2-2	TRBV11-2	12	ASSRQGGTGELF
TRBJ1-1	TRBV29-1	11	SVEGQLHVEAF
TRBJ1-1	TRBV28	12	ASSSTGLNTEAF
TRBJ2-5	TRBV9	12	ASSVDWNQETQY
TRBJ2-1	TRBV5-1	13	ASSPLAGRYNEQF
TRBJ2-7	TRBV2	10	ASSERRYEQY
TRBJ2-3	TRBV7-9	14	ASSLGLGSNTDTQY
TRBJ2-1	TRBV5-6	12	ASSLRGGYNEQF
TRBJ1-2	TRBV28	10	ASSSGGYGYT
TRBJ2-7	TRBV5-6	12	ASSFGARSYEQY
TRBJ2-7	TRBV6-6	12	ASSYERYSYEQY
TRBJ1-2	TRBV30	11	AWSRGLNYGYT
TRBJ2-6	TRBV30	15	AWSVFAGTAGANVLT
TRBJ1-2	TRBV6-5	14	ASSYLGGSEWYGYT
TRBJ2-3	TRBV6-5	11	ASRPTVTDTQY
TRBJ2-2	TRBV29-1	16	SATSGRWGIANTGELF
TRBJ2-7	TRBV19	11	ASSSTGVPEQY
TRBJ2-7	TRBV18	14	ASSPAGGRATYEQY
TRBJ2-3	TRBV7-9	14	ASSPNLGASTDTQY
TRBJ2-5	TRBV9	13	ASSSLDSSQETQY
TRBJ2-4	TRBV19	12	ASNPGDRQNIQY
TRBJ2-1	TRBV29-1	10	SSWTASNEQF
TRBJ2-3	TRBV15	14	ATSRDGGAPGGTQY